The 32 T cell receptor beta chains listed next were all sequenced from one sample in a study of Tregs in tolerant kidney transplant recipients. Related graft donors supplied nonmyeloablative bone marrow transplants, and mixed chimerism was transient. Libraries were prepared by immunoSEQ multiplex PCR; TCRdb keeps only in-frame clonotypes and omits some of them. The sample has some 29,000 clones, and its top ten clones hold under 2%. This material consisted of CD4+ T cells from blood (PBMCs), taken 24 months after the transplant. Source of these receptors: a human patient who received a combined kidney and bone marrow transplant. Some T cells may be graft donor cells.

Details on this clone: The read ends 3 residues early relative to the CDR3; the germline J gene fills the gap. The chain carries TRBV7-7 and TRBJ2-3; D is unresolved. CDR3 length: 13 residues. The ends were cut back, 1 base at V and 3 bases at J, with 5 bases in the middle. Germline CDR1 SSHAT, CDR2 FNYEAQ (reference sequence). The covered CDR3 bases are TGTGCCAGCAGCTTAGAGAGGACAGATACG. The encoded protein is CASSLERTDT. The CDR3 in its entirety is CASSLERTDTQYF.

A remark on this clone: The read terminates 3 residues ahead of where the CDR3 ends, so the germline J gene completes it. The chain is built from TRBV7-2 and TRBJ2-5; 11 bases align to TRBD2. With 1 base clipped from V and 2 bases from J, the junction kept 0 bases outside the gene matches. The CDR3 is 15 residues long. Germline V CDR1 and CDR2: SGHTA, FQGNSA. CDR3 region: CASSLGLAGQETQYF. CDR3 DNA (partial): TGTGCCAGCAGCTTAGGACTAGCGGGACAAGAGACC.

With respect to this clone: One junction end disagrees with the germline gene, perhaps due to a read error. The read terminates 3 residues before the CDR3 end, so the remaining end is supplied by the germline J gene. The V and J genes are TRBV4-2 and TRBJ1-1, with D maybe TRBD1 (5 bases). The germline V gene encodes CDR1 LGHNA and CDR2 YNFKEQ. The CDR3 covers 15 residues. Partial CDR3 DNA: TGCGCCAGCAGCAAAGAGGCGGGGGAAAGCACTGAA. This codes for CASSKEAGESTE. The CDR3, in full, reads CASSKEAGESTEAFF.

A note on this clone: The observed sequence ends 3 residues before the CDR3 terminus, with the missing tail filled in from the germline J gene. V is TRBV2 and J is TRBJ2-2, with D tentatively TRBD2 (5 bases). V dropped 4 bases and J dropped 3 bases, with 12 bases sitting between them. CDR3 size: 15 residues. Germline lookup yields CDR1 SNHLY and CDR2 FYNNEI. The chain's CDR3 is CASSAAGSYTGELFF. Partial CDR3 DNA: TGTGCCAGCAGTGCGGCGGGCAGCTACACCGGGGAG.

Regarding this clone: The read ends 3 residues before the CDR3 terminus; that terminus is restored from the germline J gene. The chain joins TRBV5-1 to TRBJ2-2; TRBD2 matches at 12 bases. Germline values: CDR1 SGHRS, CDR2 YFSETQ. This CDR3 has 16 amino acids. The ends lost 3 bases at V and 5 bases at J; junction bases unmatched: 5. Here the CDR3 reads CASSSTSGSSTGELFF. The covered CDR3 bases are TGCGCCAGCAGCTCGACTAGCGGGAGTAGTACCGGGGAG. The full variable domain, with the rest looked up from reference TRBV5-1 and TRBJ2-2, is KAGVTQTPRYLIKTRGQQVTLSCSPISGHRSVSWYQQTPGQGLQFLFEYFSETQRNKGNFPGRFSGRQFSNSRSEMNVSTLELGDSALYLCASSSTSGSSTGELFFGEGSRLTVL.

CDR3: CASSLTGTGAYEQYF. The CDR3 bases that were read are TGTGCCAGCAGCTTAACTGGGACAGGGGCCTACGAG. This chain links TRBV7-3 with TRBJ2-7, with 10 bases lining up with TRBD1. With the read ending 3 residues before the CDR3 end, the germline J gene is used to fill in that end. V shed 0 bases, J shed 2 bases, and the junction held 1 base outside the gene matches. The germline V gene encodes CDR1 SGHTA and CDR2 FQGTGA. This CDR3 has 15 amino acids.

Of note for this clone: Read data end 3 residues before the CDR3 end; the end is taken from the germline J gene. The gene calls are TRBV20-1 and TRBJ2-5; 9 bases are shared with TRBD2. J lost 5 bases, V lost 2 bases, and 3 bases had no gene match. Germline V gene data show CDR1 as DFQATT and CDR2 as SNEGSKA (reference sequence). The CDR3 consists of 13 residues. CDR3 DNA (partial): TGCAGTGCTAGACTAGCGGGAAAGGAGACC. Encoded protein: CSARLAGKET. The whole CDR3 is CSARLAGKETQYF.

A word on this clone: The read is 3 residues too short to cover the CDR3 end, so that end is filled in from the germline J gene. The chain carries TRBV5-1 and TRBJ2-7; a possible D gene is TRBD1 (6 bases). The CDR3 runs to 12 residues. The V and J ends lost 2 bases and 5 bases respectively, with 8 bases between them. The germline V gene has CDR1 SGHRS and CDR2 YFSETQ. CDR3 sequence reads: CASSLYRDEQYF. Incomplete CDR3 DNA: TGCGCCAGCAGCTTATACAGGGACGAG.

As concerns this clone: The CDR3 end lies 3 residues beyond the end of the read and is filled in from the germline J gene. V and J are TRBV6-2 or TRBV6-3 and TRBJ1-1, with D possibly TRBD1 on 5 matching bases. The germline gives CDR1 MNHEY, CDR2 SVGEGT. The CDR3 has 14 residues. V was clipped by 2 bases and J by 5 bases, with 12 bases between them. Partial CDR3 DNA: TGTGCCAGCAGTTACCAGGGAATGTTGACTGAA. Translated: CASSYQGMLTE. The complete CDR3 sequence is CASSYQGMLTEAFF.

Notes on this clone: The read ends 3 residues shy of where the CDR3 ends; the end is completed using the germline J gene. V and J are TRBV7-8 and TRBJ2-4; weak D call: TRBD2 (5 bases). Germline values: CDR1 SGHVS, CDR2 FQNEAQ. This CDR3 contains 18 residues. Trimming removed 7 bases from V and 0 bases from J, with 22 bases in between. CDR3: CASTQERVPPLAKNIQYF. The CDR3 bases that were read are TGTGCCAGCACCCAGGAGAGGGTCCCCCCCTTAGCCAAAAACATT.

Notes on this clone: The read falls 3 residues short of the CDR3 end, and the missing part is taken from the germline J gene. The gene calls are TRBV18 and TRBJ2-7, with TRBD2 matching 8 bases. The germline V gene has CDR1 KGHSH and CDR2 LQKENI. With 6 bases clipped from V and 3 bases from J, the junction kept 4 bases outside the gene matches. The CDR3 totals 13 residues. The sequenced CDR3 bases are TGTGCCAGCTCTAGCGGGATTCTCTACGAG. This translates into CASSSGILYE. The full CDR3 protein reads CASSSGILYEQYF.

A remark on this clone: The sequence runs out 3 residues before the end of the CDR3; the remainder is reconstructed from the germline J gene. The genes are TRBV6-2 or TRBV6-3 and TRBJ2-7; possibly TRBD1 for D (5 bases). The CDR3 runs 12 residues. The germline gives CDR1 MNHEY, CDR2 SVGEGT. V dropped 5 bases and J dropped 2 bases, with 7 bases sitting between them. CDR3 DNA (partial): TGTGCCAGCAGTAGGGGTCCCTACGAG. Protein product: CASSRGPYE. The CDR3 reads in full as CASSRGPYEQYF.

The sequenced part of the CDR3 DNA is TGCGCCAGCAGCCTGATAGCGGGAAGCTCCTACAATGAG. It translates to CASSLIAGSSYNE. Given in full, the CDR3 is CASSLIAGSSYNEQFF. The chain is built from TRBV4-1 and TRBJ2-1; 8 bases are shared with TRBD2. The read ends 3 residues before the CDR3 terminus; that terminus is restored from the germline J gene. CDR1 MGHRA and CDR2 YSYEKL come from the germline V gene. The CDR3 has 16 amino acids. The junction had 5 bases not matched to a gene; V was cut back by 4 bases and J by 0 bases.

About this clone: The read terminates 3 residues before the CDR3 end, so the remaining end is supplied by the germline J gene. The V gene is TRBV2, the J gene TRBJ2-7; TRBD2 matches at 7 bases. The V and J ends lost 2 bases and 3 bases, in that order; junction bases with no gene match: 13. Germline V gives CDR1 SNHLY, CDR2 FYNNEI. The CDR3 spans 17 residues. The CDR3 spells CASSERGWGGRDYEQYF. The sequenced CDR3 bases are TGTGCCAGCAGTGAACGGGGATGGGGGGGAAGAGACTACGAG. The full variable domain, its missing parts supplied by reference TRBV2 and TRBJ2-7, is EPEVTQTPSHQVTQMGQEVILRCVPISNHLYFYWYRQILGQKVEFLVSFYNNEISEKSEIFDDQFSVERPDGSNFTLKIRSTKLEDSAMYFCASSERGWGGRDYEQYFGPGTRLTVT.

A note on this clone: The read finishes 3 residues shy of the CDR3 end, and the germline J gene is used to complete it. The rearrangement uses TRBV7-8 and TRBJ1-2, with TRBD1 as a possible D gene (5 bases). There are 15 residues in the CDR3. Per the germline V gene, CDR1 is SGHVS and CDR2 is FQNEAQ. V lost 0 bases and J 2 bases, leaving 10 bases between the germline ends. The CDR3 DNA, read in part, is TGTGCCAGCAGCTTAGCAAGCAGGGCGAACTATGGC. This sequence encodes CASSLASRANYG. In full, the CDR3 reads CASSLASRANYGYTF.

As for this clone: The read stops 3 residues short of the end of the CDR3; the missing end is completed from the germline J gene. The gene calls are TRBV6-4 and TRBJ1-5; TRBD1 aligns across 7 bases. The CDR3 totals 13 residues. CDR1 is MRHNA, CDR2 SNTAGT, per germline. J was trimmed by 5 bases and V by 4 bases; bases with no gene match: 2. The CDR3 reads CASSATGDQPQHF. CDR3 bases read: TGTGCCAGCAGTGCCACAGGGGATCAGCCC.

Of note for this clone: The sequenced fragment ends 3 residues before the CDR3 boundary, so the rest is inferred from the germline J gene. The chain uses TRBV20-1 and TRBJ2-6; weak D call: TRBD1 (6 bases). Trimming took off 3 bases at V and 2 bases at J, with 8 bases between the two ends. The length of the CDR3 is 14 residues. Germline values: CDR1 DFQATT, CDR2 SNEGSKA (reference sequence). CDR3 sequence: CSARTGTGANVLTF. CDR3 bases read: TGCAGTGCTAGGACAGGAACTGGGGCCAACGTC.

The DNA read from the CDR3 is TGTGCCATCAGTGAGCCGTTTGGGACAGGGGTGCGCGAG. This sequence encodes CAISEPFGTGVRE. The whole CDR3 sequence is CAISEPFGTGVREQYF. The genes are TRBV10-3 and TRBJ2-7; 10 bases agree with TRBD1. The missing CDR3 end, 3 residues past where the read stops, is filled in from the germline J gene. V trimming: 2 bases; J trimming: 6 bases; junction bases outside the gene matches: 10. There are 16 residues in the CDR3. Germline values: CDR1 ENHRY, CDR2 SYGVKD.

A word on this clone: The CDR3 goes on 3 residues after the read ends, and that part is filled in from the germline J gene. The chain is built from TRBV6-2 or TRBV6-3 and TRBJ2-5, with 7 positions matching TRBD1. The CDR3 is 14 residues long. The trim removed 2 bases at V and 5 bases at J, leaving 5 bases unmatched. Germline-derived CDR1 and CDR2 are MNHEY and SVGEGT. The part of the CDR3 DNA that was read is TGTGCCAGCAGTTACGTGGACAGGTTGGAGACC. Translation gives CASSYVDRLET. The full CDR3 sequence reads CASSYVDRLETQYF.

Notes on this clone: The missing CDR3 end, 3 residues past where the read stops, is filled in from the germline J gene. The V call is TRBV16, the J call TRBJ1-3; D perhaps matches TRBD1 (6 bases). The CDR3 is 17 amino acids. V was cut by 0 bases and J by 0 bases, with 12 bases left in between. Germline V gene sequence: CDR1 KGHSY, CDR2 FQNENV. The CDR3 bases that were read are TGTGCCAGCAGCCAATCCCGGACAGACAACTCTGGAAACACC. This encodes CASSQSRTDNSGNT. The entire CDR3 reads CASSQSRTDNSGNTIYF. The whole variable domain, filled in from reference TRBV16 and TRBJ1-3, reads GEEVAQTPKHLVRGEGQKAKLYCAPIKGHSYVFWYQQVLKNEFKFLISFQNENVFDETGMPKERFSAKCLPNSPCSLEIQATKLEDSAVYFCASSQSRTDNSGNTIYFGEGSWLTVV.

As concerns this clone: The observed sequence ends 3 residues before the CDR3 terminus, with the missing tail filled in from the germline J gene. The rearrangement uses TRBV5-1 and TRBJ2-5; TRBD1 is a possible D gene (6 bases). CDR3 length: 13 residues. V lost 4 bases to trimming and J lost 4 bases, with 11 bases between them. The germline V gene has CDR1 SGHRS and CDR2 YFSETQ. The CDR3 bases that were read are TGCGCCAGCAGCGCTCAGGGGCGAGAGACC. Translation: CASSAQGRET. The full CDR3 sequence reads CASSAQGRETQYF.

Concerning this clone itself: The read terminates 3 residues ahead of where the CDR3 ends, so the germline J gene completes it. The rearrangement uses TRBV28 and TRBJ2-1; D perhaps matches TRBD1 (5 bases). The CDR3 spans 13 residues. Trimming shortened V by 5 bases and J by 8 bases, and 13 bases separated the two germline ends. Germline loops: CDR1 MDHEN, CDR2 SYDVKM. The CDR3 is CASSGALSHEQFF. CDR3 bases read: TGTGCCAGCAGTGGGGCATTGTCGCATGAG.

CDR3 in amino acids: CASSPRGDSYNSPLHF. The DNA read from the CDR3 is TGTGCCAGCTCACCACGGGGGGACTCCTATAATTCACCC. This chain uses TRBV18 with TRBJ1-6, with D tentatively TRBD1 (5 bases). The read halts 3 residues ahead of the CDR3 end, with the missing end drawn from the germline J gene. V dropped 1 base and J dropped 0 bases, with 7 bases sitting between them. The length of the CDR3 is 16 residues. Germline V gives CDR1 KGHSH, CDR2 LQKENI.

Concerning this clone itself: The read gets to within 3 residues of the CDR3 end, and the germline J gene fills in the rest. The J gene is TRBJ2-2, the V gene TRBV10-3; perhaps TRBD2 as D (6 bases). V lost 4 bases and J 5 bases, leaving 14 bases between the germline ends. The germline V gene encodes CDR1 ENHRY and CDR2 SYGVKD. This CDR3 region has 15 residues. CDR3 protein: CAISGPGVGTGELFF. CDR3 DNA, as far as it was read: TGTGCCATCAGTGGTCCGGGGGTAGGGACCGGGGAG.

On this clone: The missing CDR3 end, 3 residues past where the read stops, is filled in from the germline J gene. J is TRBJ2-7 and V is TRBV20-1, with 8 bases fitting TRBD1. Losses at the gene ends were 0 bases for V and 5 bases for J; bases not matched to a gene: 9. The CDR3 loop spans 15 amino acids. Germline V CDR1 and CDR2: DFQATT, SNEGSKA (reference sequence). This chain's CDR3 is CSARDPRQGTDEQYF. The CDR3 DNA, read in part, is TGCAGTGCTAGAGATCCGCGACAGGGGACTGACGAG.

About this clone: The missing CDR3 end, 3 residues past where the read stops, is filled in from the germline J gene. The chain uses TRBV20-1 and TRBJ1-4; D gene uncertain. Trimming took 0 bases from V and 5 from J, leaving 10 bases between them. Germline loops: CDR1 DFQATT, CDR2 SNEGSKA (reference sequence). The length of the CDR3 is 14 residues. CDR3 sequence: CSARDSGGNEKLFF. The sequenced part of the CDR3 DNA is TGCAGTGCTAGAGACTCAGGTGGAAATGAAAAA.

Partial CDR3 DNA: TGTGCCAGCAGCTTGGCCCGCAACTCCTACGAG. Protein: CASSLARNSYE. The full CDR3 protein reads CASSLARNSYEQYF. This chain uses TRBV7-2 with TRBJ2-7; no clear D gene. The read comes to an end 3 residues before the CDR3 does, leaving the germline J gene to fill in the end. V gave up 3 bases and J gave up 0 bases, with 9 bases separating them. Germline values: CDR1 SGHTA, CDR2 FQGNSA. The CDR3 is 14 residues long. The entire variable domain, with the rest obtained from reference TRBV7-2 and TRBJ2-7, is as follows: GAGVSQSPSNKVTEKGKDVELRCDPISGHTALYWYRQSLGQGLEFLIYFQGNSAPDKSGLPSDRFSAERTGGSVSTLTIQRTQQEDSAVYLCASSLARNSYEQYFGPGTRLTVT.

Concerning this clone itself: The CDR3 end is not reached by the read, which stops 3 residues before it; the germline J gene fills it in. This chain connects TRBV10-1 to TRBJ1-2; 10 nucleotides line up with TRBD1. V gave up 0 bases and J gave up 5 bases; unmatched junction bases: 3. Germline V gives CDR1 WNHNN, CDR2 SYGVQD (reference sequence). This CDR3 contains 15 residues. CDR3 sequence reads: CASSESKGQGYGYTF. The covered CDR3 bases are TGCGCCAGCAGTGAGTCGAAGGGACAGGGGTATGGC.

On this clone itself: The missing CDR3 end, 3 residues past where the read stops, is filled in from the germline J gene. The gene calls are TRBV2 and TRBJ2-7; D perhaps matches TRBD2 (6 bases). Germline CDR1 is SNHLY and CDR2 is FYNNEI. The CDR3 runs to 14 residues. Trimming pared 9 bases from V and 0 bases from J, leaving 15 bases between. CDR3 sequence reads: CASSRSGVSYEQYF. The CDR3 DNA, read in part, is TGTGCCAGTTCGAGATCGGGGGTCTCCTACGAG.

Turning to this clone: The read ends 3 residues early relative to the CDR3; the germline J gene fills the gap. The V call is TRBV12-3 or TRBV12-4, the J call TRBJ1-1; D perhaps matches TRBD1 (5 bases). This CDR3 region has 14 residues. V was cut by 6 bases and J by 4 bases, with 15 bases left in between. Partial CDR3 DNA: TGTGCCAGCAGACTCGGAACAGGTCGCACTGAA. Translating it yields CASRLGTGRTE. The whole CDR3 sequence reads CASRLGTGRTEAFF.

Comment on this clone: Sequencing ends 3 residues short of the CDR3 end; the germline J gene provides the rest. V gene TRBV4-2 combines with J gene TRBJ1-2; D not resolved. The ends were cut back, 0 bases at V and 0 bases at J, with 8 bases in the middle. The V gene's germline CDR1 is LGHNA and CDR2 YNFKEQ. The CDR3 spans 15 residues. The CDR3 reads CASSQDEGANYGYTF. CDR3 DNA (partial): TGTGCCAGCAGCCAAGATGAGGGCGCTAACTATGGC.

As regards this clone: The read is 3 residues too short to cover the CDR3 end, so that end is filled in from the germline J gene. This chain links TRBV7-2 with TRBJ1-1; D not certain. Germline assignment: CDR1 SGHTA and CDR2 FQGNSA. V dropped 1 base and J dropped 2 bases, with 8 bases sitting between them. This CDR3 spans 14 amino acids. The sequenced part of the CDR3 DNA is TGTGCCAGCAGCTTAGTTAGCTCAAACACTGAA. The encoded protein is CASSLVSSNTE. The entire CDR3 protein reads CASSLVSSNTEAFF.